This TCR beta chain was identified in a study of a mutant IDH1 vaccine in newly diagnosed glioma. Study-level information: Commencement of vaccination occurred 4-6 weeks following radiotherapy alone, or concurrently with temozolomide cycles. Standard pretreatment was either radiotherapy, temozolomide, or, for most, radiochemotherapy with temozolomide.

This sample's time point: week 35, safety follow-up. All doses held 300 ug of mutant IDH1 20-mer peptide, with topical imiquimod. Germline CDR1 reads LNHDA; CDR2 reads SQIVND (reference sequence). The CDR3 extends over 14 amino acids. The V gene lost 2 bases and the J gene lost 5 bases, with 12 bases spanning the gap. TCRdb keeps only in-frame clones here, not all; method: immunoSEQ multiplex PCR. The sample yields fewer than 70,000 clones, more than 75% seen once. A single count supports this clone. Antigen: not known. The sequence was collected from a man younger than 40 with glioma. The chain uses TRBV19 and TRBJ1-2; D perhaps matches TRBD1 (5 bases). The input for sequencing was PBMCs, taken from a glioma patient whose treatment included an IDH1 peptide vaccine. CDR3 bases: TGTGCCAGTAGTATACGGGGGGATGGATATGGCTACACCTTC. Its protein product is CASSIRGDGYGYTF. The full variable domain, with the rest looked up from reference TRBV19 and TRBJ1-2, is DGGITQSPKYLFRKEGQNVTLSCEQNLNHDAMYWYRQDPGQGLRLIYYSQIVNDFQKGDIAEGYSVSREKKESFPLTVTSAQKNPTAFYLCASSIRGDGYGYTFGSGTRLTVV.